This T cell receptor beta chain is drawn from a study of Graves' ophthalmopathy and Graves' hyperthyroidism. Findings and caveats of the study: For predicting ophthalmopathy progression, the model had roughly 64% sensitivity and roughly 72% specificity. Blood also contained most of the expanded thyroid clonotypes above 0.001 frequency.

The V gene's germline CDR1 is SGHTA and CDR2 FQGTGA. The CDR3 covers 13 residues. The authors amplified TCR beta CDR3 regions from RNA transcripts. HTBI primers were used in a first-round RT-PCR, which preceded a second-round multiplex PCR. TCRdb called the multiplex PCR reads again in MiXCR, with one record for every CDR3 protein. The table has over a million distinct CDR3 sequences, about 40% seen once. Turning to this clonotype: Its target is not known. The junction departs from germline at one end; a sequencing error may be responsible.

The sequence derives from an adult man with Graves' hyperthyroidism. Input material: peripheral blood or thyroid tissue (not recorded which). The rearrangement joins TRBV7-3 to TRBJ2-7; 7 bases line up with TRBD1. Written as DNA, the CDR3 is TGTGCCGGCAGCTTAGACAGGGACCACGAGCAGTACTTC. Encoded protein: CAGSLDRDHEQYF.